The present entry profiles one T cell receptor beta chain with its context. TCRdb's copy holds only in-frame clones and misses some; the assay was immunoSEQ multiplex PCR. The sample carries some 98,000 clones, roughly 79% recorded once. This entry comes from a study of blood T cell repertoires in COVID-19. The CDR3 is made up of 12 amino acids. Germline CDR1 SGHNT, CDR2 YYREEE (reference sequence). The V and J ends lost 1 base and 3 bases respectively, with 5 bases between them. What was sequenced was peripheral blood. The V and J genes are TRBV5-4 and TRBJ2-7; D not certain. This TCR came from a man between 65 and 85 years old with acute or convalescent COVID-19. The CDR3 loop reads CASSLLNYEQYF. CDR3 DNA: TGTGCCAGCAGCTTGTTAAACTACGAGCAGTACTTC.